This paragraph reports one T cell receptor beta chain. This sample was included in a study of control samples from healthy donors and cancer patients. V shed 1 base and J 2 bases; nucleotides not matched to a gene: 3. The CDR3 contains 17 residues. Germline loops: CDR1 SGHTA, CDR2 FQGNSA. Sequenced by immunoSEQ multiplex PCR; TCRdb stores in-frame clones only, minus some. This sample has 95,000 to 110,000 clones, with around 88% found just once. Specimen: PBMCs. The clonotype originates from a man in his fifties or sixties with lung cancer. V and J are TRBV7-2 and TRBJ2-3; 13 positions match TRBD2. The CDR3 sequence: CASSLGGLAGPTDTQYF. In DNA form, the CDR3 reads TGTGCCAGCAGCTTAGGGGGACTAGCGGGGCCCACAGATACGCAGTATTTT. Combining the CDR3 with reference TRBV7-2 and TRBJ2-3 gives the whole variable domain GAGVSQSPSNKVTEKGKDVELRCDPISGHTALYWYRQSLGQGLEFLIYFQGNSAPDKSGLPSDRFSAERTGGSVSTLTIQRTQQEDSAVYLCASSLGGLAGPTDTQYFGPGTRLTVL.